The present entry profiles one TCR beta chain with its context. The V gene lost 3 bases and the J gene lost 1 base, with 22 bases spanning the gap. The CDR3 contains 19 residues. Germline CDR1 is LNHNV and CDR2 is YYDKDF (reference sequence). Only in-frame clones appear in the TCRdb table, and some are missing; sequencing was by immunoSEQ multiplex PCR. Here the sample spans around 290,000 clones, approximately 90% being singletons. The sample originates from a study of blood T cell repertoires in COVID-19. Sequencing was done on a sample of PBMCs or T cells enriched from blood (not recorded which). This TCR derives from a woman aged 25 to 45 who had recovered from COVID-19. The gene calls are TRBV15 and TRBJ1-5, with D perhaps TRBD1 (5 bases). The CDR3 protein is CATSSRGWGLGYSNQPQHF. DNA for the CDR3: TGTGCCACCAGCAGCCGTGGGTGGGGCCTAGGTTACAGCAATCAGCCCCAGCATTTT.